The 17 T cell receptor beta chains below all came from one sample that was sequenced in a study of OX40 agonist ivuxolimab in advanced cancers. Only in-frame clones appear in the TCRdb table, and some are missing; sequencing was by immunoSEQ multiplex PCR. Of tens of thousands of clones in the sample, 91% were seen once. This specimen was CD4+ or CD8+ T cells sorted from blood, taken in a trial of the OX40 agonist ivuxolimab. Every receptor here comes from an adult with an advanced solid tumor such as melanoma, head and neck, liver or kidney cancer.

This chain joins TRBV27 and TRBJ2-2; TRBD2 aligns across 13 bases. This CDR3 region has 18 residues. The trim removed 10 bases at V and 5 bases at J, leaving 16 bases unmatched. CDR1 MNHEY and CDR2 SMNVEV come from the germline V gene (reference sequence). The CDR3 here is CATRPRTGLAGVTGELFF. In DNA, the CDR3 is TGTGCCACCAGACCAAGGACAGGACTAGCGGGAGTTACCGGGGAGCTGTTTTTT.

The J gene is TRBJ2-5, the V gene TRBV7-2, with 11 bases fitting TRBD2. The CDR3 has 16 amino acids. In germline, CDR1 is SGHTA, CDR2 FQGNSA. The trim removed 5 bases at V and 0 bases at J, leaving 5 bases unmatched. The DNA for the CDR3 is TGTGCCAGCAGCCGAAGACTAGCGGGGTACCAAGAGACCCAGTACTTC. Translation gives CASSRRLAGYQETQYF.

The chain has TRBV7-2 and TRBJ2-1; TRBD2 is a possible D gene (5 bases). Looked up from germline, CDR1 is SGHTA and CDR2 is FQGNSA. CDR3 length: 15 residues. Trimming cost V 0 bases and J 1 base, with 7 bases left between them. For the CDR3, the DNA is TGTGCCAGCAGCTTAGCCCGGGGATCCTACAATGAGCAGTTCTTC. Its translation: CASSLARGSYNEQFF.

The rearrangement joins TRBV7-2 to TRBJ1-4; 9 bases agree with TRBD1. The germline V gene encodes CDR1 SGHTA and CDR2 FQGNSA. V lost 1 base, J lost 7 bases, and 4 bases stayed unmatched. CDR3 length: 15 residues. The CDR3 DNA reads TGTGCCAGCAGCTTAGTAGGACAGGGGAGTGAAAAACTGTTTTTT. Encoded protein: CASSLVGQGSEKLFF.

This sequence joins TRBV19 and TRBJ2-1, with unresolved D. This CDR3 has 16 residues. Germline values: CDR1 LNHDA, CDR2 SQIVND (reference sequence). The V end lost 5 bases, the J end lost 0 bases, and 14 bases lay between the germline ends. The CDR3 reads CASSLHIQSSYNEQFF. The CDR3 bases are TGTGCCAGTAGTCTTCACATTCAGAGCTCCTACAATGAGCAGTTCTTC.

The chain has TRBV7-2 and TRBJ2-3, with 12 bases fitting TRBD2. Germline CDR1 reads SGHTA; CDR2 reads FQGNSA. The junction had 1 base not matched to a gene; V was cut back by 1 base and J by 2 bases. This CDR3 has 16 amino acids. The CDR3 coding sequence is TGTGCCAGCAGCTTAGGACTAGCGGGGGACACAGATACGCAGTATTTT. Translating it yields CASSLGLAGDTDTQYF. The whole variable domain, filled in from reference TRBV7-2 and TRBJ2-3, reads GAGVSQSPSNKVTEKGKDVELRCDPISGHTALYWYRQSLGQGLEFLIYFQGNSAPDKSGLPSDRFSAERTGGSVSTLTIQRTQQEDSAVYLCASSLGLAGDTDTQYFGPGTRLTVL.

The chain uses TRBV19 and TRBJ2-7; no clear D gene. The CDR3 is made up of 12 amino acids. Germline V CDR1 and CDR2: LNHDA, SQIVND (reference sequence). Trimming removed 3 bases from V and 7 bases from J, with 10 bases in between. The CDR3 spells CASSMEPGEQYF. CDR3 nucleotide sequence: TGTGCCAGTAGTATGGAGCCCGGGGAGCAGTACTTC. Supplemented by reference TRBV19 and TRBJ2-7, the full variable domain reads DGGITQSPKYLFRKEGQNVTLSCEQNLNHDAMYWYRQDPGQGLRLIYYSQIVNDFQKGDIAEGYSVSREKKESFPLTVTSAQKNPTAFYLCASSMEPGEQYFGPGTRLTVT.

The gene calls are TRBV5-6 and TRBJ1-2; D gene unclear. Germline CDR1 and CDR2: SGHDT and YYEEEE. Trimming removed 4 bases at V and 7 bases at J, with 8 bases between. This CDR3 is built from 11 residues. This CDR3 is CASSATSGYTF. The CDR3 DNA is TGTGCCAGCAGCGCGACGAGTGGCTACACCTTC. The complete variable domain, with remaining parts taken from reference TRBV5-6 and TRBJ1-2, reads DAGVTQSPTHLIKTRGQQVTLRCSPKSGHDTVSWYQQALGQGPQFIFQYYEEEERQRGNFPDRFSGHQFPNYSSELNVNALLLGDSALYLCASSATSGYTFGSGTRLTVV.

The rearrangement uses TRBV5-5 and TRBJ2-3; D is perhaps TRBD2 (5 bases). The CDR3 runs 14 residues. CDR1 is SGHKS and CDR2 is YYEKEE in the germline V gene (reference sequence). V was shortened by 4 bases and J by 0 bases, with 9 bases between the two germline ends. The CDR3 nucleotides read TGTGCCAGCAGCCTCGGGGTTAGCACAGATACGCAGTATTTT. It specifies CASSLGVSTDTQYF.

The CDR3 nucleotides read TGTGCCAGCAGCTCTAGGGGCAGTGTCACTGAAGCTTTCTTT. Amino acids: CASSSRGSVTEAFF. The chain couples TRBV7-2 to TRBJ1-1; possibly TRBD1 for D (5 bases). The CDR3 is made up of 14 amino acids. V was shortened by 4 bases and J by 4 bases, with 13 bases between the two germline ends. The germline V gene encodes CDR1 SGHTA and CDR2 FQGNSA.

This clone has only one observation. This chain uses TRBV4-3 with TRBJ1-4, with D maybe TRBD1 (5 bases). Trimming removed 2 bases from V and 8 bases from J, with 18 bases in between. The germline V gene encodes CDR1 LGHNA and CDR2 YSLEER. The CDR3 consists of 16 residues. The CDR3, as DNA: TGCGCCAGCAGCCAAAGAACCGGGACCTTTGGGGAAAAACTGTTTTTT. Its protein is CASSQRTGTFGEKLFF.

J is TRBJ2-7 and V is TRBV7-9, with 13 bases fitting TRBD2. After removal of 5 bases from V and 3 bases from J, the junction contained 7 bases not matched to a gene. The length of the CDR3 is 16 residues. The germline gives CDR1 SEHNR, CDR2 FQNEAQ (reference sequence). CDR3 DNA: TGTGCCAGCAGCCCCCCCGGACTAGCGGGAGTCTACGAGCAGTACTTC. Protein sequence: CASSPPGLAGVYEQYF.

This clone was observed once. DNA for the CDR3: TGTGCCAGCAGTACGGGTCGGGCAACTAATGAAAAACTGTTTTTT. Translation: CASSTGRATNEKLFF. This chain joins TRBV5-8 and TRBJ1-4, with D unresolved. Trimming took 5 bases from V and 0 from J, leaving 11 bases between them. CDR3 length equals 15 residues. The germline CDR1 and CDR2 sequences are SGHTS and YDEGEE.

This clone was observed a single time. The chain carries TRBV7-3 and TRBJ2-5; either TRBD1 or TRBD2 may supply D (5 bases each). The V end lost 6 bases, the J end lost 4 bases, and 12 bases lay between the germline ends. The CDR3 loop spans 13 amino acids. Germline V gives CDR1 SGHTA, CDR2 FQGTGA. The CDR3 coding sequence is TGTGCCAGCAGTTGGGGGAGAGGAGAGACCCAGTACTTC. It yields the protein CASSWGRGETQYF.

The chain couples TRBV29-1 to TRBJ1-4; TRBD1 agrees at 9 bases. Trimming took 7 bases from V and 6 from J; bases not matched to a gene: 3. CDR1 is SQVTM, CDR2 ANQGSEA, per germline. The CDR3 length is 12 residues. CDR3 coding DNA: TGCAGCGCCGGGACAGGGTATGAAAAACTGTTTTTT. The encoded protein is CSAGTGYEKLFF. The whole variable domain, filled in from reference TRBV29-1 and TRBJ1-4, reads SAVISQKPSRDICQRGTSLTIQCQVDSQVTMMFWYRQQPGQSLTLIATANQGSEATYESGFVIDKFPISRPNLTFSTLTVSNMSPEDSSIYLCSAGTGYEKLFFGSGTQLSVL.

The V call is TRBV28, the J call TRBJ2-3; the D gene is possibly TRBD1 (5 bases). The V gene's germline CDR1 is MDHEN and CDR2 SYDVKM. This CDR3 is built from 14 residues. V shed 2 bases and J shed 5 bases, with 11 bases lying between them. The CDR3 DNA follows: TGTGCCAGCAGTTTAAGACAGTATGGAGATACGCAGTATTTT. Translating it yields CASSLRQYGDTQYF. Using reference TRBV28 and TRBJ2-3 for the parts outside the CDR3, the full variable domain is DVKVTQSSRYLVKRTGEKVFLECVQDMDHENMFWYRQDPGLGLRLIYFSYDVKMKEKGDIPEGYSVSREKKERFSLILESASTNQTSMYLCASSLRQYGDTQYFGPGTRLTVL.

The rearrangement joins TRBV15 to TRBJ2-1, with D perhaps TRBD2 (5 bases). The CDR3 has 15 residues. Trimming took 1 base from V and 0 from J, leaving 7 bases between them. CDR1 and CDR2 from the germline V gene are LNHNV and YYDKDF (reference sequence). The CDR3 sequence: CATSRAAGSYNEQFF. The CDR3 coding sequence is TGTGCCACCAGCAGAGCTGCGGGCTCCTACAATGAGCAGTTCTTC.